Listed below are T cell receptor beta chains from one sample, sequenced in a study of T cell responses to AZD1222 COVID-19 vaccine. Data came from immunoSEQ multiplex PCR; TCRdb stores just in-frame clones and leaves some out. Of roughly 49,000 clones detected, more than 60% appear once; the ten largest clones hold 20%. The specimen comprised peripheral blood, sampled on day 0 of MenACWY control vaccination. The receptors stem from an adult in good health. Each CDR3 is given with its conserved first and last residue. Fields, in order: CDR3 DNA, CDR3 protein, J gene, V gene, D gene, clone size. A D gene is named only where the DNA matches it firmly. Clone size is not always given. Where it is, it says once, few, many or a class for expanded clones.

TGCGCCAGCAGCTCGTGGGTCGGGACAGCAGGCTACGAGCAGTACTTC	CASSSWVGTAGYEQYF	TRBJ2-7	TRBV5-1	TRBD1	.
TGCAGCGTTGAGAGGTACGGACTATTCGATGAGCAGTTCTTC	CSVERYGLFDEQFF	TRBJ2-1	TRBV29-1	.	once
TGTGCCAGCAGCTTCGTGGCTCAGGAAGAAGAGACCCAGTACTTC	CASSFVAQEEETQYF	TRBJ2-5	TRBV5-5	.	.
TGTGCCAGCAGCAAGGCCGGGGGGCGCTACAATGAGCAGTTCTTC	CASSKAGGRYNEQFF	TRBJ2-1	TRBV9	.	.
TGTGCCAGCACCCGAACAGGACGCTACGAGCAGTACTTC	CASTRTGRYEQYF	TRBJ2-7	TRBV27	.	.
TGTGCCAGCCGTCGGGACTCCCAGGGGACCCAGTACTTC	CASRRDSQGTQYF	TRBJ2-5	TRBV2	.	.
TGTGCCATCGGGACAGGGGATTCCACTGAAGCTTTCTTT	CAIGTGDSTEAFF	TRBJ1-1	TRBV10-3	TRBD1	.
TGTGCCAGCTCACCGGGCAGGGATCAGCCCCAGCATTTT	CASSPGRDQPQHF	TRBJ1-5	TRBV18	.	.
TGTGCCAGCAGCCGGACCCCTAACACCGGGGAGCTGTTTTTT	CASSRTPNTGELFF	TRBJ2-2	TRBV27	.	.
TGTGCCAGCAGCTCATCCGGTCGCTCTGGGGCCAACGTCCTGACTTTC	CASSSSGRSGANVLTF	TRBJ2-6	TRBV11-2	.	.
TGTGCCAGTAGTATAGGTTCGTCGAACACTGAAGCTTTCTTT	CASSIGSSNTEAFF	TRBJ1-1	TRBV19	.	few
TGTGCCAGCAGTTTAATGGGGGCCTGGGGAAACACCATATATTTT	CASSLMGAWGNTIYF	TRBJ1-3	TRBV28	.	.
TGTGCCAGCAGTCCGACAGTAGAGGGTGGCTACACCTTC	CASSPTVEGGYTF	TRBJ1-2	TRBV3-1/TRBV3-2	.	.
TGTGCCAGCAGGGGACAGCAGAACACTGAAGCTTTCTTT	CASRGQQNTEAFF	TRBJ1-1	TRBV2	TRBD1	.
TGCAGCGTTGGGGACAGGGTTTTCGGCTACACCTTC	CSVGDRVFGYTF	TRBJ1-2	TRBV29-1	TRBD1	.
TGCGCCAGCAGCTTGTCGTCGGCGAACACTGAAGCTTTCTTT	CASSLSSANTEAFF	TRBJ1-1	TRBV5-1	.	.
TGTGCCAGTAGTATTAGGGGACCCCCCGATGAGCAGTTCTTC	CASSIRGPPDEQFF	TRBJ2-1	TRBV19	.	.
TGCGCCAGCAGTCAGGCCCCTGCAGGGGGTTTTAACTATGGCTACACCTTC	CASSQAPAGGFNYGYTF	TRBJ1-2	TRBV5-1	TRBD1	.
TGTGCCAGTAGTGGTGGACAGGGGAGGACCAATGAGCAGTTCTTC	CASSGGQGRTNEQFF	TRBJ2-1	TRBV19	TRBD1	.
TGCGCCAGCAGCCGAGGGGAAGGGAATGAAAAACTGTTTTTT	CASSRGEGNEKLFF	TRBJ1-4	TRBV4-1	.	.
TGTGCCAGCTCCCCTGACAGGGGAAATCAGCCCCAGCATTTT	CASSPDRGNQPQHF	TRBJ1-5	TRBV18	TRBD1	.
TGTGCCAGCAGTCGTAACAGGGCGGGCACAGATACGCAGTATTTT	CASSRNRAGTDTQYF	TRBJ2-3	TRBV2	.	few
TGTGCCAGCAGCCAAGATACCCTACCCCTCCACTTT	CASSQDTLPLHF	TRBJ1-6	TRBV4-2	.	.
TGTGCCAGCAGTTTGACAGGCCTCAGTGGAATCACCTTC	CASSLTGLSGITF	TRBJ1-2	TRBV12-3/TRBV12-4	.	once
TGTGCCAGCAGCGTAGGGCCAGGGAGTATCAATGAGCAGTTCTTC	CASSVGPGSINEQFF	TRBJ2-1	TRBV9	.	.
TGTGCCAGCAGCAAAGGTCGGGGCACGGGGGGGGCCTTGTCTAGCACAGATACGCAGTATTTT	CASSKGRGTGGALSSTDTQYF	TRBJ2-3	TRBV6-6	TRBD2	once
TGTGCCACCAGCAGGACCGGGTCCTACGAGCAGTACTTC	CATSRTGSYEQYF	TRBJ2-7	TRBV15	.	.
TGTGCCAGCAGTTCTGGACAACAGGGGGCTTATATCGGGACTGAAGCTTTCTTT	CASSSGQQGAYIGTEAFF	TRBJ1-1	TRBV28	TRBD1	once
TGTGCCAGCAGCTTAGGGGAGGACAGATCTGGAAACACCATATATTTT	CASSLGEDRSGNTIYF	TRBJ1-3	TRBV11-3	.	.
TGTGCCAGCAGCTTGGGACAGCCCGGAAACACCATATATTTT	CASSLGQPGNTIYF	TRBJ1-3	TRBV13	TRBD1	.